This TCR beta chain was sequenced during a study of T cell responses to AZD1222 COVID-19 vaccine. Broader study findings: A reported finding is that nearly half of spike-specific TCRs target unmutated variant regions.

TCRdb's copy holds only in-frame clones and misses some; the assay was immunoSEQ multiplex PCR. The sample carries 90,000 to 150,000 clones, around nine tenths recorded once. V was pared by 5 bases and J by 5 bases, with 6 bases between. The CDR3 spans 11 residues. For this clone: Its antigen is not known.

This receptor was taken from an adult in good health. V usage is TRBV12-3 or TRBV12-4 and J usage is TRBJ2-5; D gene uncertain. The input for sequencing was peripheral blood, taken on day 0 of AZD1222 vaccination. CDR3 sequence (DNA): TGTGCCAGCAGTGCCAGGGAGACCCAGTACTTC. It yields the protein CASSARETQYF.